This is a list of T cell receptor beta chains from one sample in a study of cytomegalovirus exposure and HLA in healthy donors. Clones were read by immunoSEQ multiplex PCR, and TCRdb kept only the in-frame ones, dropping some. Found here are fewer than 150,000 clones, approximately 80% of them singletons; the top ten hold around 5%. Sequencing was carried out using PBMCs. The receptors derive from a male donor in good health and CMV-seronegative. The CDR3 runs from the conserved cysteine through the conserved F or W. Each record gives: D gene, J gene, V gene, CDR3 DNA, CDR3 protein. A D gene is named only where the DNA matches it firmly.

TRBD1	TRBJ2-2	TRBV30	TGTGCCTGGAGTCTCTGGACAGGGTCCGGGGAGCTGTTTTTT	CAWSLWTGSGELFF
.	TRBJ1-2	TRBV19	TGTGCCAGTATCGACCTCGTGGCAGGGGCTAGAGGCTACACCTTC	CASIDLVAGARGYTF
TRBD1	TRBJ2-7	TRBV5-4	TGTGCCAGCAGCTTGGTGGGACAGACCTACGAGCAGTACTTC	CASSLVGQTYEQYF
TRBD1	TRBJ2-3	TRBV9	TGTGCCAGCAGCGCGGGGGACCGACAGGGGGCGCAGTATTTT	CASSAGDRQGAQYF
TRBD2	TRBJ2-7	TRBV6-6	TGTGCCAGCCGGGAATTGGGGACTAGGTTTTCCTACGAGCAGTACTTC	CASRELGTRFSYEQYF
.	TRBJ2-5	TRBV10-3	TGTGCCATCAGCTCAGGGCGAGGAGAGACCCAGTACTTC	CAISSGRGETQYF
.	TRBJ2-5	TRBV5-1	TGCGCCAGCAGTTCAGGACAGTCCCAAGAGACCCAGTACTTC	CASSSGQSQETQYF
.	TRBJ1-1	TRBV4-1	TGCGCCAGCAGCCAAGTACAGGGAACTGAAGCTTTCTTT	CASSQVQGTEAFF
TRBD1	TRBJ1-2	TRBV5-1	TGCGCCAGCGGCTCCCAGGGGGCGTCGAACTATGGCTACACCTTC	CASGSQGASNYGYTF
TRBD1	TRBJ1-2	TRBV7-2	TGTGCCAGCAGCTTCGTGACAGGGGGTGGAGGCTACACCTTC	CASSFVTGGGGYTF
TRBD1	TRBJ1-2	TRBV5-6	TGTGCCAGCAGCGTACGGGACAGCCCCTATGGCTACACCTTC	CASSVRDSPYGYTF
TRBD2	TRBJ2-2	TRBV5-4	TGTGCCAGCAGCTTCATAGCGGGGGATACCGGGGAGCTGTTTTTT	CASSFIAGDTGELFF
.	TRBJ2-5	TRBV7-9	TGTGCCAGCAGCTTAGTCAGGCTAGCAAGGCAAGAGACCCAGTACTTC	CASSLVRLARQETQYF